This record looks at one T cell receptor beta chain sequence and its context. Its specificity is unknown. The data derive from a study of beta chain features in type 1 diabetes. Findings and caveats of the study: In the patient group, naive, central memory and Treg TCRB repertoires seemed more alike than in the healthy donor group. When VDJ junctions were examined, type 1 diabetes patients showed fewer insertions and more deletions.

This CDR3 has 14 residues. Germline V CDR1 and CDR2: LNHDA, SQIVND (reference sequence). V gave up 6 bases and J gave up 6 bases, with 15 bases separating them. All of the isolated RNA was reverse transcribed, so expressed TCRB transcripts were sequenced. Generated by immunoSEQ multiplex PCR, the TCRdb table keeps only in-frame clones and is missing some. The repertoire includes roughly 380,000 clones, around 20% of them detected once, and approximately 0.041% sits in the top ten. The rearrangement links TRBV19 to TRBJ2-1; tentative D call: TRBD2 (5 bases). The sequenced sample was naive CD4+ T cells from blood. The origin of this receptor is a woman aged 18-35 years in good health. The CDR3 sequence is CASRNLRGGNEQFF. Here the CDR3 DNA reads TGTGCCAGTAGAAACCTCCGGGGTGGCAATGAGCAGTTCTTC.